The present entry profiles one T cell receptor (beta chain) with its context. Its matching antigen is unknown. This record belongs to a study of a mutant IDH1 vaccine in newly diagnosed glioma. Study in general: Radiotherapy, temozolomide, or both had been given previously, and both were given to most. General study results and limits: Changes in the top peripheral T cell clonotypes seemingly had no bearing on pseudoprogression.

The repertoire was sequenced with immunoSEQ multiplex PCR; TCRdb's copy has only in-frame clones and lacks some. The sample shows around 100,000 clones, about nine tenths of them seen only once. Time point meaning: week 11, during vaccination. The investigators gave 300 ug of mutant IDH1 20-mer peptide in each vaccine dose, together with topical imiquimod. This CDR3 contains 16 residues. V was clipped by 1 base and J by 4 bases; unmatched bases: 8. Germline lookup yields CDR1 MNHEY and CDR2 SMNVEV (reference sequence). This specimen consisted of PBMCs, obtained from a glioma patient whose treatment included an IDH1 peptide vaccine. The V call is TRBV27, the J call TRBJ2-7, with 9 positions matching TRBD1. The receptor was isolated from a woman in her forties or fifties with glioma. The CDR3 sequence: CASSLFPGTGRYEQYF. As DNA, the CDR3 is TGTGCCAGCAGTTTATTCCCCGGGACAGGGAGATACGAGCAGTACTTC.